What follows are 30 T cell receptor beta chains derived from one specimen sequenced in a study of blood T cell repertoires in COVID-19. Assay used: immunoSEQ multiplex PCR; TCRdb lists only in-frame clones, some missing. The sample contains 200,000 to 250,000 clones, around 80% of which appear only once. Sequenced sample: peripheral blood. The receptor set was obtained from a woman between 40 and 50 years old with acute or convalescent COVID-19.

J is TRBJ2-7 and V is TRBV6-2 or TRBV6-3; the D is unclear. The CDR3 is 13 amino acids. Between the trimmed V and J ends, which lost 5 bases and 0 bases, there was a span of 8 bases. Germline V gene data show CDR1 as MNHEY and CDR2 as SVGEGT. The CDR3 DNA follows: TGTGCCAGCAGTCCAGAAAGCTCCTACGAGCAGTACTTC. It encodes CASSPESSYEQYF.

The chain employs TRBV7-3 and TRBJ1-2, with TRBD1 matching 7 bases. The CDR3 is 13 amino acids. Germline trimming cut 5 bases from V and 8 bases from J; bases unmatched to any gene: 8. Germline values: CDR1 SGHTA, CDR2 FQGTGA. CDR3 in amino acids: CASSENRGEGYTF. CDR3 DNA sequence: TGTGCCAGCAGCGAAAACAGGGGTGAAGGCTACACCTTC.

This clone appeared once. The chain couples TRBV7-2 to TRBJ2-5, with D possibly being TRBD1 (6 bases). This CDR3 is 18 amino acids long. V lost 5 bases and J 7 bases, leaving 29 bases between the germline ends. CDR1 and CDR2 from the germline V gene are SGHTA and FQGNSA. This chain's CDR3 is CASSAPSAGGRVIGTQYF. In DNA, the CDR3 is TGTGCCAGCAGCGCCCCGTCGGCTGGGGGCCGGGTCATAGGGACCCAGTACTTC. Complete variable domain (other parts from reference TRBV7-2 and TRBJ2-5): GAGVSQSPSNKVTEKGKDVELRCDPISGHTALYWYRQSLGQGLEFLIYFQGNSAPDKSGLPSDRFSAERTGGSVSTLTIQRTQQEDSAVYLCASSAPSAGGRVIGTQYFGPGTRLLVL.

The genes are TRBV5-1 and TRBJ2-5; no reliable D call. V was trimmed by 3 bases and J by 2 bases, leaving 8 bases between them. Germline lookup yields CDR1 SGHRS and CDR2 YFSETQ. This CDR3 has 13 residues. DNA for the CDR3: TGCGCCAGCAGCTGGGCCGCGCAAGAGACCCAGTACTTC. Amino acid sequence: CASSWAAQETQYF.

The rearrangement uses TRBV7-6 and TRBJ2-7; TRBD2 matches at 10 bases. CDR3 length: 16 amino acids. Trimming took 5 bases from V and 0 from J; bases not matched to a gene: 7. CDR1 and CDR2 from the germline V gene are SGHVS and FNYEAQ. The CDR3 DNA sequence: TGTGCCAGCAGCCCTCTTCTAGCGGGGGCCTCCTACGAGCAGTACTTC. Translation: CASSPLLAGASYEQYF.

This clone was observed once. The chain recombines TRBV5-1 with TRBJ1-1; D might be TRBD1 (5 bases). V dropped 4 bases and J dropped 3 bases, with 19 bases sitting between them. Germline V gene lookup returns CDR1 SGHRS and CDR2 YFSETQ. This CDR3 spans 16 amino acids. The CDR3: CASSLTRGVPDTEAFF. The CDR3, as DNA: TGCGCCAGCAGCCTCACGCGGGGGGTCCCGGACACTGAAGCTTTCTTT.

V and J are TRBV5-1 and TRBJ2-5; 8 positions match TRBD1. The CDR3 totals 15 residues. Germline loops: CDR1 SGHRS, CDR2 YFSETQ. Unmatched junction bases numbered 8, after V lost 3 bases and J lost 4 bases. CDR3 sequence: CASSYMTGQGETQYF. The CDR3 bases are TGCGCCAGCAGCTATATGACAGGACAGGGAGAGACCCAGTACTTC.

This clone was counted between two and nine times. The J gene is TRBJ1-2, the V gene TRBV3-1 (or the pseudogene TRBV3-2), with D possibly being TRBD1 (5 bases). The V gene's germline CDR1 is LGHDT and CDR2 YNNKEL (reference sequence). The CDR3 is 18 amino acids. Trimming stripped 6 bases from V and 3 bases from J, with 26 bases between. CDR3 nucleotide sequence: TGTGCCAGCAGGCTCGGCTTCCCCTCCAGGGAATCGGACTATGGCTACACCTTC. Protein sequence: CASRLGFPSRESDYGYTF.

The J gene is TRBJ1-4, the V gene TRBV6-2 or TRBV6-3; D not certain. The CDR3 sequence is 20 residues long. V was trimmed by 4 bases and J by 0 bases, leaving 24 bases between them. From germline, CDR1 is MNHEY and CDR2 SVGEGT. The DNA for the CDR3 is TGTGCCAGCAGTTCCGGCAGCCTTCGAGGCTCGGTTACAACTAATGAAAAACTGTTTTTT. It codes for CASSSGSLRGSVTTNEKLFF.

This chain links TRBV7-9 with TRBJ2-7; D is unresolved. Germline V gene data show CDR1 as SEHNR and CDR2 as FQNEAQ (reference sequence). The CDR3 is made up of 14 amino acids. With 4 bases removed from V and 2 bases from J, the gap between germline ends came to 12 bases. The CDR3 sequence is CASSSARVPYEQYF. The CDR3 DNA sequence: TGTGCCAGCAGCTCCGCCCGGGTCCCCTACGAGCAGTACTTC.

The rearrangement links TRBV19 to TRBJ2-7, with D perhaps matching TRBD1 (5 bases). CDR3 size: 15 residues. The V end was cut by 1 base, the J end by 0 bases, with 10 bases between. CDR1 is LNHDA and CDR2 is SQIVND in the germline V gene (reference sequence). CDR3 sequence reads: CASSIGQQGSYEQYF. The CDR3 nucleotides read TGTGCCAGTAGTATAGGTCAGCAGGGCTCCTACGAGCAGTACTTC.

In this sample, this clone turned up a few times. This sequence joins TRBV29-1 and TRBJ2-6; 7 bases are a match to TRBD1. Germline CDR1 is SQVTM and CDR2 is ANQGSEA. The V gene end was trimmed by 6 bases and the J gene end by 0 bases; junction bases not matched to a gene: 11. The length of the CDR3 is 17 residues. The CDR3 DNA reads as TGCAGCGTAAGCCTCGGGACAGCTGGCTCTGGGGCCAACGTCCTGACTTTC. It encodes CSVSLGTAGSGANVLTF.

This clone has only a few counts. The chain carries TRBV10-3 and TRBJ2-3; TRBD2 aligns across 8 bases. V dropped 3 bases and J dropped 7; count of bases not matched to a gene: 9. Per the germline V gene, CDR1 is ENHRY and CDR2 is SYGVKD. This CDR3 is built from 15 residues. The CDR3 is CAISDSAGERNTQYF. CDR3 nucleotides: TGTGCCATCAGTGACTCAGCGGGAGAACGAAATACGCAGTATTTT.

This clone appeared once. This sequence joins TRBV19 and TRBJ2-5; weak D call: TRBD1 (6 bases). The CDR3 sequence is 17 residues long. CDR1 and CDR2 from the germline V gene are LNHDA and SQIVND (reference sequence). V was cut by 6 bases and J by 1 base, with 21 bases left in between. This chain's CDR3 is CASSLRVGQTFQETQYF. As DNA, the CDR3 is TGTGCCAGTAGCTTAAGGGTCGGACAGACCTTCCAAGAGACCCAGTACTTC.

The rearrangement uses TRBV27 and TRBJ1-2; D is perhaps TRBD1 (5 bases). V was clipped by 3 bases and J by 4 bases, with 9 bases between them. CDR3 size: 13 residues. From germline, CDR1 is MNHEY and CDR2 SMNVEV (reference sequence). The CDR3 DNA sequence: TGTGCCAGCAGTTTCGGGGGACCCTATGGCTACACCTTC. Amino acid sequence: CASSFGGPYGYTF.

This clone has just a few counts. This rearrangement joins TRBV5-4 to TRBJ2-2; 14 bases line up with TRBD2. Germline CDR1 reads SGHNT; CDR2 reads YYREEE (reference sequence). V lost 3 bases, J lost 6 bases, and 7 bases stayed unmatched. The CDR3 covers 17 residues. The CDR3 region has the DNA TGTGCCAGCAGCTGGGGGGGGACTAGCGGGAGTTCCGGGGAGCTGTTTTTT. Its protein is CASSWGGTSGSSGELFF.

CDR3: CAQSRDREGGYQETQYF. The CDR3 DNA reads as TGTGCCCAGTCCCGGGACAGGGAGGGAGGGTACCAAGAGACCCAGTACTTC. The chain recombines TRBV24-1 with TRBJ2-5; TRBD1 matches at 9 bases. The ends lost 12 bases at V and 0 bases at J; junction bases unmatched: 16. Germline assignment: CDR1 KGHDR and CDR2 SFDVKD. The CDR3 runs 17 residues.

The chain's CDR3 is CASSPGGGLSDTQYF. DNA for the CDR3: TGTGCCAGCTCACCGGGAGGGGGGCTATCCGATACGCAGTATTTT. This chain links TRBV18 with TRBJ2-3; D might be TRBD2 (7 bases). The CDR3 is 15 amino acids. CDR1 and CDR2 from the germline V gene are KGHSH and LQKENI. V shed 3 bases and J shed 6 bases, with 16 bases lying between them. The whole variable domain, filled in from reference TRBV18 and TRBJ2-3, reads NAGVMQNPRHLVRRRGQEARLRCSPMKGHSHVYWYRQLPEEGLKFMVYLQKENIIDESGMPKERFSAEFPKEGPSILRIQQVVRGDSAAYFCASSPGGGLSDTQYFGPGTRLTVL.

The chain couples TRBV4-2 to TRBJ2-7, with a weak D call TRBD2 (7 bases). CDR1 is LGHNA and CDR2 is YNFKEQ in the germline V gene. The V end lost 3 bases, the J end lost 2 bases, and 11 bases lay between the germline ends. The CDR3 has 14 amino acids. The CDR3 DNA reads as TGTGCCAGCAGCCACGCGGGGGCTACCTACGAGCAGTACTTC. Amino acid sequence: CASSHAGATYEQYF.

The chain joins TRBV12-5 to TRBJ1-5; D possibly corresponds to TRBD1 (6 bases). From germline, CDR1 is LGHNT and CDR2 FRNRAP. V lost 5 bases to trimming and J lost 2 bases, with 16 bases between them. The CDR3 has 16 amino acids. The CDR3 region has the DNA TGTGCTAGTGGTCCCGACACCCACAGGGGCAATCAGCCCCAGCATTTT. This codes for CASGPDTHRGNQPQHF.

The chain has TRBV20-1 and TRBJ2-7, with D uncertain. V was cut by 1 base and J by 5 bases, with 6 bases left in between. CDR1 and CDR2 from the germline V gene are DFQATT and SNEGSKA (reference sequence). The CDR3 is made up of 11 amino acids. The CDR3 is CSARVEHEQYF. CDR3 nucleotides: TGCAGTGCTAGAGTCGAGCACGAGCAGTACTTC.

V is TRBV7-6 and J is TRBJ2-3; TRBD2 aligns across 9 bases. The CDR3 spans 17 residues. Looked up from germline, CDR1 is SGHVS and CDR2 is FNYEAQ. The V gene end was trimmed by 0 bases and the J gene end by 2 bases; junction bases not matched to a gene: 6. DNA for the CDR3: TGTGCCAGCAGCTTAGCTTCAGCGGGAGGACACACAGATACGCAGTATTTT. It specifies CASSLASAGGHTDTQYF.

The chain links TRBV5-1 to TRBJ1-1, with a possible D match to TRBD1 (5 bases). The CDR3 runs 14 residues. The germline gives CDR1 SGHRS, CDR2 YFSETQ. Trimming cost V 5 bases and J 3 bases, with 14 bases left between them. The CDR3 spells CASSSQDGDTEAFF. The CDR3 DNA sequence: TGCGCCAGCAGTTCACAGGATGGGGACACTGAAGCTTTCTTT.

This chain uses TRBV9 with TRBJ2-5; 9 bases map to TRBD2. Germline-derived CDR1 and CDR2 are SGDLS and YYNGEE. The ends lost 4 bases at V and 8 bases at J; junction bases unmatched: 12. The CDR3 spans 15 residues. CDR3 sequence: CASSPRLAALGTQYF. The CDR3 nucleotides read TGTGCCAGCAGCCCGCGACTAGCGGCTCTAGGTACCCAGTACTTC.

This rearrangement joins TRBV6-1 to TRBJ2-2; possibly TRBD1 for D (6 bases). CDR3 size: 16 residues. Germline lookup yields CDR1 MNHNS and CDR2 SASEGT. Trimming stripped 5 bases from V and 0 bases from J, with 13 bases between. The CDR3 spells CASSKGQLTNTGELFF. In nucleotides, the CDR3 is TGTGCCAGCAGTAAAGGACAGCTCACGAACACCGGGGAGCTGTTTTTT.

This clone occurred once. The rearrangement links TRBV2 to TRBJ1-3, with D possibly being TRBD1 (6 bases). The V gene lost 8 bases and the J gene lost 0 bases, with 14 bases spanning the gap. This CDR3 has 15 amino acids. Germline V gene lookup returns CDR1 SNHLY and CDR2 FYNNEI. CDR3 region: CASGTGTSSGNTIYF. The CDR3 nucleotides are TGTGCCAGCGGAACAGGGACGAGCTCTGGAAACACCATATATTTT.

J is TRBJ1-1 and V is TRBV25-1, with D possibly TRBD1 on 6 matching bases. With 11 bases removed from V and 5 bases from J, the gap between germline ends came to 18 bases. Germline V gene data show CDR1 as MGHDK and CDR2 as SYGVNS. This CDR3 is built from 13 residues. The CDR3, as DNA: TGTGCCTCCAAGGGGGAGCGGGAAACTGAAGCTTTCTTT. Translation: CASKGERETEAFF.

The chain links TRBV21-1 to TRBJ2-5; TRBD1, the D gene given by the table, was not confirmed from the DNA. TRBV21-1 is flagged as a pseudogene. The CDR3 consists of 18 residues. CDR3 in DNA: TGTGCCAGCAGCAATTTCGGACCCGAGGACAGTTCTCAAGAGACCCAGTACTTC. Translating it yields CASSNFGPEDSSQETQYF.

The V gene is TRBV4-3, the J gene TRBJ2-1; the D is unclear. This CDR3 has 16 residues. The V and J ends lost 0 bases and 9 bases respectively, with 18 bases between them. Germline V CDR1 and CDR2: LGHNA, YSLEER. Written as DNA, the CDR3 is TGCGCCAGCAGCCAAGATCGTACAGCACCCGCGCTTGAGCAGTTCTTC. Amino acids: CASSQDRTAPALEQFF.

V usage is TRBV30 and J usage is TRBJ1-3, with TRBD1 as a possible D gene (5 bases). The CDR3 covers 16 residues. V lost 2 bases and J 1 base, leaving 15 bases between the germline ends. The germline CDR1 and CDR2 sequences are GTSNPN and SVGIG (reference sequence). CDR3 in amino acids: CAWSSILRGSGNTIYF. The CDR3 nucleotides are TGTGCCTGGAGTTCGATACTTCGGGGGTCTGGAAACACCATATATTTT.